The 18 T cell receptor beta chains below all came from one sample that was sequenced in a study of T cells after yellow fever vaccination (dated by TCRdb to the late 2010s). The library was built by means of 5' RACE. TCRdb records Illumina HiSeq 2500 as the sequencer. The raw public data were reprocessed by TCRdb itself: fastp quality trimming at Q25, MiXCR clonotype calling, in-frame beta chains only. CDR3 protein sequences are deduplicated, and each keeps its most common genes and DNA. Recorded for this sample are a few hundred thousand distinct CDR3 sequences; about a sixth of them occurred a single time. The ten most abundant clones make up 15% to 20% of the sample. The sample's treatment or condition, from its label and the paper: live attenuated yellow fever vaccine strain. The input for sequencing was PBMCs, taken about 5 days after the first yellow fever vaccination. The receptors come from a man in his late teens or twenties who received the YFV17D yellow fever vaccine.

This chain joins TRBV7-8 and TRBJ2-1; TRBD1 matches 8 bases. Trimming at V came to 6 bases and at J to 8 bases, leaving 9 bases not matched to a gene. This CDR3 spans 14 amino acids. Germline loops: CDR1 SGHVS, CDR2 FQNEAQ. The CDR3, as DNA: TGTGCCAGCAGTGTGACAGGGGTGATCGATGAGCAGTTCTTC. This encodes CASSVTGVIDEQFF.

This clonotype showed up just a few times. The chain uses TRBV7-2 and TRBJ2-7, with 9 bases identical to TRBD1. The trim removed 6 bases at V and 6 bases at J, leaving 9 bases unmatched. This CDR3 comprises 14 residues. CDR1 is SGHTA, CDR2 FQGNSA, per germline. The CDR3 DNA reads TGTGCCAGCAGTCCGGGACAGGGATCTCGCGAGCAGTACGTC. This translates into CASSPGQGSREQYV.

This clonotype was recorded many times. The DNA for the CDR3 is TGTGCCAGCAGACCCCAGACCGGGCTGTCTCCCCTCCACTTT. This codes for CASRPQTGLSPLHF. This chain links TRBV7-2 with TRBJ1-6; D gene uncertain. This CDR3 contains 14 residues. V lost 6 bases and J lost 13, with 19 bases in between. The germline V gene encodes CDR1 SGHTA and CDR2 FQGNSA.

There are a few counts of this clonotype. J is TRBJ2-3 and V is TRBV7-3; 8 bases line up with TRBD1. This CDR3 spans 15 amino acids. The junction had 3 bases not matched to a gene; V was cut back by 2 bases and J by 2 bases. CDR1 is SGHTA and CDR2 is FQGTGA in the germline V gene. CDR3 residues: CASSLGTGFTDTQYF. The CDR3 DNA sequence: TGTGCCAGCAGCTTAGGGACAGGATTCACAGATACGCAGTATTTT.

The chain is built from TRBV25-1 and TRBJ2-7; no clear D gene. Germline CDR1 reads MGHDK; CDR2 reads SYGVNS. The length of the CDR3 is 11 residues. The V end lost 0 bases, the J end lost 5 bases, and 2 bases lay between the germline ends. CDR3 sequence: CASSEYNEQYF. The CDR3 coding sequence is TGTGCCAGCAGTGAATATAACGAGCAGTACTTC.

This clonotype was detected only once. This chain connects TRBV6-2 or TRBV6-3 to TRBJ1-1; 8 positions agree with TRBD1. The CDR3 loop spans 11 amino acids. The germline V gene encodes CDR1 MNHEY and CDR2 SVGEGT. V was pared by 5 bases and J by 9 bases, with 2 bases of the junction left unmatched. In DNA form, the CDR3 reads TGTGCCAGCAGTCGGACAGGGCAAGCTTTCTTT. Amino acids: CASSRTGQAFF.

This clonotype was observed a few times. This rearrangement joins TRBV5-1 to TRBJ2-2; D remains ambiguous. Germline lookup yields CDR1 SGHRS and CDR2 YFSETQ. The CDR3 is 13 amino acids. V lost 0 bases and J lost 7, with 7 bases in between. The CDR3 nucleotides are TGCGCCAGCAGCTTGGTATTTAGCGGGGAGCTGTTTTTT. Encoded protein: CASSLVFSGELFF.

This clonotype was detected a few times. CDR3 DNA sequence: TGTGCCAGCAGCCAGCTAGCTCGACACACCGGGGAGCTGTTTTTT. Encoded protein: CASSQLARHTGELFF. The V call is TRBV27, the J call TRBJ2-2; possible D gene TRBD2, 5 bases. The CDR3 loop spans 15 amino acids. Deletions cut 6 bases from V and 3 bases from J, with 14 bases between. Germline CDR1 MNHEY, CDR2 SMNVEV (reference sequence).

V is TRBV6-6 and J is TRBJ1-2; no definite D call. The V end was cut by 2 bases, the J end by 6 bases, with 10 bases between. CDR1 is MNHNY and CDR2 is SVGAGI in the germline V gene (reference sequence). The CDR3 runs to 13 residues. This chain's CDR3 is CASSYVPPDGYTF. The DNA of the CDR3 is TGTGCCAGCAGTTACGTCCCGCCGGATGGCTACACCTTC.

The V and J genes are TRBV4-1 and TRBJ1-5, with D possibly being TRBD1 (5 bases). Between the trimmed V and J ends, which lost 2 bases and 10 bases, there was a span of 18 bases. There are 15 residues in the CDR3. The germline CDR1 and CDR2 sequences are MGHRA and YSYEKL. This chain's CDR3 is CASSQPGTARNPQHF. For the CDR3, the DNA is TGCGCCAGCAGCCAACCTGGGACGGCTCGAAACCCCCAGCATTTT.

The sample holds a few counts of this clonotype. This chain uses TRBV24-1 with TRBJ2-3; weak D call: TRBD1 (6 bases). The CDR3 totals 13 residues. The germline CDR1 and CDR2 sequences are KGHDR and SFDVKD. Between the trimmed V and J ends, which lost 10 bases and 2 bases, there was a span of 12 bases. The CDR3 here is CATSGQITDTQYF. For the CDR3, the DNA is TGTGCCACGAGCGGACAGATCACAGATACGCAGTATTTT.

This clonotype was observed a handful of times. J is TRBJ1-5 and V is TRBV19, with a tentative D call TRBD1 (5 bases). Germline CDR1 LNHDA, CDR2 SQIVND (reference sequence). With 5 bases removed from V and 0 bases from J, the gap between germline ends came to 11 bases. This CDR3 has 15 residues. Here the CDR3 reads CASSSGTYSNQPQHF. CDR3 in DNA: TGTGCCAGTAGTTCCGGGACGTATAGCAATCAGCCCCAGCATTTT. Looking up the rest from reference TRBV19 and TRBJ1-5 gives the full variable domain: DGGITQSPKYLFRKEGQNVTLSCEQNLNHDAMYWYRQDPGQGLRLIYYSQIVNDFQKGDIAEGYSVSREKKESFPLTVTSAQKNPTAFYLCASSSGTYSNQPQHFGDGTRLSIL.

The chain employs TRBV4-1 and TRBJ2-5; no reliable D call. The V end was cut by 0 bases, the J end by 4 bases, with 18 bases between. Germline V lookup: CDR1 MGHRA, CDR2 YSYEKL. CDR3 length equals 17 residues. The CDR3 bases are TGCGCCAGCAGCCAAGATGACGGTGGGATCGGTTTAGAGACCCAGTACTTC. This encodes CASSQDDGGIGLETQYF.

This chain links TRBV7-9 with TRBJ1-5, with 10 positions matching TRBD1. The V gene end was trimmed by 5 bases and the J gene end by 6 bases; junction bases not matched to a gene: 7. Per germline, CDR1 SEHNR and CDR2 FQNEAQ (reference sequence). The CDR3 has 15 residues. CDR3 region: CASSAGQGTGQPQHF. In DNA form, the CDR3 reads TGTGCCAGCAGCGCGGGACAGGGGACGGGTCAGCCCCAGCATTTT.

This chain connects TRBV7-9 to TRBJ1-2; D may be TRBD1 (5 bases). CDR1 is SEHNR, CDR2 FQNEAQ, per germline (reference sequence). Trimming pared 5 bases from V and 7 bases from J, leaving 14 bases between. The CDR3 runs 13 residues. CDR3 region: CASSPPWRGGYTF. The CDR3 bases are TGTGCCAGCAGCCCCCCCTGGAGGGGTGGCTACACCTTC. The full variable domain, rest sourced from reference TRBV7-9 and TRBJ1-2, is DTGVSQNPRHKITKRGQNVTFRCDPISEHNRLYWYRQTLGQGPEFLTYFQNEAQLEKSRLLSDRFSAERPKGSFSTLEIQRTEQGDSAMYLCASSPPWRGGYTFGSGTRLTVV.

The rearrangement joins TRBV10-3 to TRBJ1-6; D unresolved. CDR3 length: 18 amino acids. V was shortened by 0 bases and J by 0 bases, with 12 bases between the two germline ends. The V gene's germline CDR1 is ENHRY and CDR2 SYGVKD. CDR3 protein: CAISESGRPFSYNSPLHF. The CDR3, as DNA: TGTGCCATCAGTGAGTCTGGACGACCCTTCTCCTATAATTCACCCCTCCACTTT.

This clonotype was detected only a few times. The V gene is TRBV7-9, the J gene TRBJ1-1; D call uncertain. The V gene's germline CDR1 is SEHNR and CDR2 FQNEAQ (reference sequence). CDR3 length: 13 amino acids. V dropped 6 bases and J dropped 0 bases, with 8 bases sitting between them. CDR3 bases: TGTGCCAGCAGTATAACCATGAACACTGAAGCTTTCTTT. It translates to CASSITMNTEAFF.

This chain connects TRBV30 to TRBJ1-2, with 7 bases that match TRBD1. V trimming: 3 bases; J trimming: 4 bases; junction bases outside the gene matches: 17. The V gene's germline CDR1 is GTSNPN and CDR2 SVGIG (reference sequence). The CDR3 consists of 17 residues. The CDR3 reads CAWSVTPRATGFYGYTF. The CDR3 DNA follows: TGTGCCTGGAGCGTCACCCCTCGCGCGACAGGGTTCTATGGCTACACCTTC.